Listed below are T cell receptor beta chains from one sample, sequenced in a study of technical replicates of blood from several donors. Sequencing used immunoSEQ multiplex PCR; TCRdb keeps in-frame clones, though not all of them. Of just over 95,000 clones in the sample, over 85% are singletons; the top ten hold 0.25% to 0.35%. Sample: T cells isolated from PBMCs. The receptors were sampled from a human donor in good health. CDR3s include the opening cysteine and the closing phenylalanine or tryptophan. The D gene is left open where the match is weak.

V,D,CDR3
TRBV5-8,TRBD1,CASSKTGDQPQHF
TRBV25-1,.,CASSDRYPIYGYTF
TRBV7-3,.,CASSLNILFLYGYTF
TRBV12-5,TRBD2,CASGLFRLAGGNTGELFF
TRBV6-6,TRBD1,CASSSTGQGVHYGYTF
TRBV2,.,CASRTNEQYF
TRBV7-3,TRBD1,CASRFGQGSSYEQYF
TRBV28,.,CASTFTGHQTNYGYTF
TRBV7-2,TRBD2,CASKFTGLAADTQYF
TRBV7-9,TRBD1,CASVRQGADTQYF
TRBV7-8,TRBD2,CASSLGTSGRLGEQYF
TRBV19,.,CASTPGHFLTGNTIYF
TRBV13,.,CASTRRDSPYNEQFF
TRBV6-5,.,CASSYSAEGNTIYF
TRBV27,.,CASSLSRDNTEAFF
TRBV19,TRBD2,CASKEREASSYNEQFF
TRBV15,TRBD2,CATSRDGGEGRTDTQYF
TRBV28,.,CASSLRGAGNTIYF
TRBV27,TRBD2,CASSLILPGTSGTDTQYF
TRBV7-2,.,CASSIDFAGAATDTQYF
TRBV2,.,CASSLMAGTYNEQFF
TRBV19,TRBD1,CASQDRVDSGANVLTF
TRBV19,.,CASKHFDTEAFF